These T cell receptor beta chains were read from a single sample in a study of vaccination and CD4 T cells after COVID-19. TCRdb re-analysed the PCR reads in MiXCR, keeping a single row per CDR3 protein. The top ten clones hold under 15% of a sample with tens of thousands of distinct CDR3 sequences, about 33% of them seen once. These receptors are not linked to any known antigen. Source material: cultured CD4+ T cells from blood. These receptors all stem from a human donor with COVID-19. Each CDR3 is given with its conserved first and last residue. D genes are given only for firm matches. Clone size is given for some rows only: seen once, a few or many times, or a class if the clone is expanded.

cdr3_nt: TGTGCCAGTAGTATAGATAGGGGGACGAACACTGAAGCTTTCTTT; cdr3_aa: CASSIDRGTNTEAFF; clone_size: -; j_call: TRBJ1-1; v_call: TRBV19; d_call: -
cdr3_nt: TGTGCCAGCAGTACCCCTGGGGACAGATTTAACACTGAAGCTTTCTTT; cdr3_aa: CASSTPGDRFNTEAFF; clone_size: -; j_call: TRBJ1-1; v_call: TRBV28; d_call: TRBD1
cdr3_nt: TGCAGTGCAGGGGGGTTTAGCACAGATACGCAGTATTTT; cdr3_aa: CSAGGFSTDTQYF; clone_size: -; j_call: TRBJ2-3; v_call: TRBV20-1; d_call: -
cdr3_nt: TGTGCCAGCAGGGACCGGCAGGGCAATGAAAAACTGTTTTTT; cdr3_aa: CASRDRQGNEKLFF; clone_size: few; j_call: TRBJ1-4; v_call: TRBV6-2/TRBV6-3; d_call: -
cdr3_nt: TGTGCCAGCAGCTCGACAGGGGGCGCCGGAGCCCAGCATTTT; cdr3_aa: CASSSTGGAGAQHF; clone_size: -; j_call: TRBJ1-5; v_call: TRBV7-2; d_call: TRBD1
cdr3_nt: TGTGCCATCCAAAACCCGACTCGGCCCGGGGAGCTGTTTTTT; cdr3_aa: CAIQNPTRPGELFF; clone_size: few; j_call: TRBJ2-2; v_call: TRBV6-1; d_call: -
cdr3_nt: TGTGCCAGCAGCCCCTCCCGTGTGGGCACTGGAAACACCATATATTTT; cdr3_aa: CASSPSRVGTGNTIYF; clone_size: -; j_call: TRBJ1-3; v_call: TRBV6-1; d_call: -
cdr3_nt: TGTGCCAGCCAACTCCTCGGGGACCCGTCACCCCTCCACTTT; cdr3_aa: CASQLLGDPSPLHF; clone_size: few; j_call: TRBJ1-6; v_call: TRBV12-3/TRBV12-4; d_call: -
cdr3_nt: TGTGCCAGCAGGGAAGCGGGGGGCCCTTACAATGAGCAGTTCTTC; cdr3_aa: CASREAGGPYNEQFF; clone_size: -; j_call: TRBJ2-1; v_call: TRBV5-6; d_call: TRBD2
cdr3_nt: TGCGCCAGCAGCAAAAGGGGGGAGGATGAGCAGTTCTTC; cdr3_aa: CASSKRGEDEQFF; clone_size: -; j_call: TRBJ2-1; v_call: TRBV5-1; d_call: -
cdr3_nt: TGCGCCAGCGCGGAGGCTTACAATCAGCCCCAGCATTTT; cdr3_aa: CASAEAYNQPQHF; clone_size: -; j_call: TRBJ1-5; v_call: TRBV5-1; d_call: -
cdr3_nt: TGCAGTGCTCCAAAGGACAGCACCGGGGAGCTGTTTTTT; cdr3_aa: CSAPKDSTGELFF; clone_size: few; j_call: TRBJ2-2; v_call: TRBV20-1; d_call: -
cdr3_nt: TGCGCCAGCAGCCCAGGACAGTTCACAGATACGCAGTATTTT; cdr3_aa: CASSPGQFTDTQYF; clone_size: -; j_call: TRBJ2-3; v_call: TRBV5-1; d_call: -
cdr3_nt: TGCAGTGCTAGCCGGGACGGCCCCCAGCATTTT; cdr3_aa: CSASRDGPQHF; clone_size: -; j_call: TRBJ1-5; v_call: TRBV20-1; d_call: -
cdr3_nt: TGTGCCAGTAGTGGACAAATTAGCTCCTACGAGCAGTACTTC; cdr3_aa: CASSGQISSYEQYF; clone_size: -; j_call: TRBJ2-7; v_call: TRBV19; d_call: -
cdr3_nt: TGTGCCAGCAGGATGACAGGACCCGGGGGCAATCAGCCCCAGCATTTT; cdr3_aa: CASRMTGPGGNQPQHF; clone_size: medium-sized; j_call: TRBJ1-5; v_call: TRBV2; d_call: -
cdr3_nt: TGTGCCAGCACCGGCATCGGAGAGCAGTACTTC; cdr3_aa: CASTGIGEQYF; clone_size: few; j_call: TRBJ2-7; v_call: TRBV6-1; d_call: -
cdr3_nt: TGTGCCAGCCGGGGAAAGGGCTACACCTTC; cdr3_aa: CASRGKGYTF; clone_size: -; j_call: TRBJ1-2; v_call: TRBV2; d_call: -
cdr3_nt: TGTGCCAGCAGCTTGAGGGTGACAGGGGAATTAACTGAAGCTTTCTTT; cdr3_aa: CASSLRVTGELTEAFF; clone_size: -; j_call: TRBJ1-1; v_call: TRBV5-3; d_call: TRBD1
cdr3_nt: TGTGCCACCGAACCGGGACAGGGGGGAGAGACCCAGTACTTC; cdr3_aa: CATEPGQGGETQYF; clone_size: few; j_call: TRBJ2-5; v_call: TRBV2; d_call: TRBD1
cdr3_nt: TGCGCCAGCAGCTTGTTTGATAATGAGGAGACCCAGTACTTC; cdr3_aa: CASSLFDNEETQYF; clone_size: -; j_call: TRBJ2-5; v_call: TRBV5-1; d_call: -
cdr3_nt: TGCGCCAGCAGCCAAGAGGGGAGGGGAATAGACGAGCAGTACTTC; cdr3_aa: CASSQEGRGIDEQYF; clone_size: few; j_call: TRBJ2-7; v_call: TRBV4-1; d_call: TRBD2
cdr3_nt: TGTGCCAGCAGCTTAGAACCGACAACCTACGAGCAGTACTTC; cdr3_aa: CASSLEPTTYEQYF; clone_size: few; j_call: TRBJ2-7; v_call: TRBV11-2; d_call: -
cdr3_nt: TGTGCCAGCAGCTCCCCGGTACAGGGTTCCGGTGGCTACACCTTC; cdr3_aa: CASSSPVQGSGGYTF; clone_size: -; j_call: TRBJ1-2; v_call: TRBV5-4; d_call: -
cdr3_nt: TGTGCCAGCAGGGGGCGGGGAAGGGGCACAGATACGCAGTATTTT; cdr3_aa: CASRGRGRGTDTQYF; clone_size: -; j_call: TRBJ2-3; v_call: TRBV28; d_call: -
cdr3_nt: TGTGCCAGCAGCACTTGGGGGACAGTACATGGCTACACCTTC; cdr3_aa: CASSTWGTVHGYTF; clone_size: -; j_call: TRBJ1-2; v_call: TRBV25-1; d_call: TRBD1
cdr3_nt: TGTGCCAGCAGCAAAGGCGGGGGAATTAGAGACACTGAAGCTTTCTTT; cdr3_aa: CASSKGGGIRDTEAFF; clone_size: few; j_call: TRBJ1-1; v_call: TRBV7-9; d_call: -
cdr3_nt: TGTGCCAGCAGTCGAGCGGGGGGGCGCACCGGGGAGCTGTTTTTT; cdr3_aa: CASSRAGGRTGELFF; clone_size: -; j_call: TRBJ2-2; v_call: TRBV14; d_call: TRBD2
cdr3_nt: TGTGCCACCAGTGCCCGCGACAGGGGGTCATCGGGGACCGGGGAGCTGTTTTTT; cdr3_aa: CATSARDRGSSGTGELFF; clone_size: -; j_call: TRBJ2-2; v_call: TRBV24-1; d_call: TRBD1
cdr3_nt: TGTGCCAGCAGCTTAGTGTTAGGCGGAGCTAGCACAGATACGCAGTATTTT; cdr3_aa: CASSLVLGGASTDTQYF; clone_size: few; j_call: TRBJ2-3; v_call: TRBV5-4; d_call: -